This T cell receptor (beta chain) was obtained from a study of blood T cells in healthy people across ages. Germline lookup yields CDR1 SQVTM and CDR2 ANQGSEA. The CDR3 is 14 residues long. V gave up 2 bases and J gave up 4 bases; unmatched junction bases: 6. Study-wide results and caveats: Both higher diversity and more naive CD4+ cells marked long-lived donors when set against aged donors. While age rose, TCR beta diversity per million T cells dropped in a roughly linear way.

Combining a sample-barcoded 5' primer with a J-beta primer mix, a second PCR ran for roughly 6 to 12 cycles. TCRdb itself ran the 5' RACE reads through MiXCR, one entry per CDR3 protein. This table holds approximately 960,000 distinct CDR3 sequences, roughly 28% found once. In its sample, this clonotype was seen many times. Antigen: not known. RNA extraction gave at least 5.5 micrograms of total RNA per sample. These data also featured in a second study, about T cells of mothers and their children. That study reports: Every mother produced more than 8 million TCR beta CDR3 reads, whereas every child provided around 3 million.

The sequenced sample consisted of blood. The sequence was collected from a middle-aged woman in good health. The rearrangement uses TRBV29-1 and TRBJ1-2, with TRBD1 identical over 8 bases. The CDR3 sequence is CSVEPGTGGYGYTF. CDR3 bases: TGCAGCGTTGAACCTGGGACAGGCGGCTATGGCTACACCTTC.